One and the same sample provided the 27 T cell receptor beta chains below, sequenced in a study of OX40 agonist ivuxolimab in advanced cancers. Clones were sequenced by immunoSEQ multiplex PCR, and TCRdb holds only the in-frame ones, with some missing. Of 65,000 to 90,000 clones listed, approximately 82% are singletons. The starting material was CD4+ or CD8+ T cells sorted from blood, obtained in a trial of the OX40 agonist ivuxolimab. The receptor set was obtained from an adult with an advanced solid tumor such as melanoma, head and neck, liver or kidney cancer.

Only one count was recorded for this clone. The CDR3 coding sequence is TGTGCCAGCAGCTCCGCAGCGGGAGGAGATACGCAGTATTTT. Translated, it gives CASSSAAGGDTQYF. V gene TRBV5-8 combines with J gene TRBJ2-3, with 9 bases aligning to TRBD2. The CDR3 spans 14 residues. The V segment lost 3 bases and the J segment 5 bases; nucleotides outside the gene matches: 4. CDR1 and CDR2 from the germline V gene are SGHTS and YDEGEE.

The V and J genes are TRBV28 and TRBJ2-3; a possible D gene is TRBD1 (6 bases). The length of the CDR3 is 13 residues. Trimming pared 6 bases from V and 4 bases from J, leaving 11 bases between. Germline lookup yields CDR1 MDHEN and CDR2 SYDVKM. DNA for the CDR3: TGTGCCAGCAGGGCACAGGGTCCAGATACGCAGTATTTT. Encoded protein: CASRAQGPDTQYF.

The chain combines TRBV11-3 with TRBJ2-2; 9 nucleotides match TRBD1. This CDR3 region has 17 residues. The V and J ends lost 6 bases and 4 bases, in that order; junction bases with no gene match: 12. From germline, CDR1 is SGHNT and CDR2 YENEEA. CDR3: CASSRSTGGWGTGELFF. The CDR3, as DNA: TGTGCCAGCAGTCGATCAACAGGGGGCTGGGGCACCGGGGAGCTGTTTTTT.

This clone came up once. Written as DNA, the CDR3 is TGCGCCAGCAGCTTACAGGGGGCTGGGGACACTGAAGCTTTCTTT. Translated: CASSLQGAGDTEAFF. This chain links TRBV5-1 with TRBJ1-1; 9 bases line up with TRBD1. CDR3 length: 15 amino acids. CDR1 is SGHRS and CDR2 is YFSETQ in the germline V gene. With 2 bases clipped from V and 3 bases from J, the junction kept 5 bases outside the gene matches. Using reference TRBV5-1 and TRBJ1-1 for the parts outside the CDR3, the full variable domain is KAGVTQTPRYLIKTRGQQVTLSCSPISGHRSVSWYQQTPGQGLQFLFEYFSETQRNKGNFPGRFSGRQFSNSRSEMNVSTLELGDSALYLCASSLQGAGDTEAFFGQGTRLTVV.

V is TRBV7-2 and J is TRBJ2-1, with a possible D match to TRBD1 (6 bases). This CDR3 is built from 14 residues. CDR1 is SGHTA and CDR2 is FQGNSA in the germline V gene. V shed 7 bases and J shed 5 bases, with 15 bases lying between them. The CDR3 loop reads CASTKGQSNNEQFF. The CDR3 nucleotides read TGTGCCAGCACCAAGGGACAAAGCAACAATGAGCAGTTCTTC. Looking up the rest from reference TRBV7-2 and TRBJ2-1 gives the full variable domain: GAGVSQSPSNKVTEKGKDVELRCDPISGHTALYWYRQSLGQGLEFLIYFQGNSAPDKSGLPSDRFSAERTGGSVSTLTIQRTQQEDSAVYLCASTKGQSNNEQFFGPGTRLTVL.

The chain employs TRBV19 and TRBJ2-1, with D perhaps TRBD2 (5 bases). CDR3 length: 14 amino acids. V lost 6 bases and J 1 base, leaving 10 bases between the germline ends. The germline gives CDR1 LNHDA, CDR2 SQIVND (reference sequence). The CDR3 here is CASRAGGSYNEQFF. The CDR3 region has the DNA TGTGCCAGTAGGGCGGGCGGATCCTACAATGAGCAGTTCTTC.

This clone was counted once. The J gene is TRBJ2-7, the V gene TRBV5-1; weak D call: TRBD1 (8 bases). Germline values: CDR1 SGHRS, CDR2 YFSETQ. There are 14 residues in the CDR3. The V end lost 5 bases, the J end lost 6 bases, and 18 bases lay between the germline ends. CDR3 sequence: CASRPGQGGGEQYF. CDR3 in DNA: TGCGCCAGCAGACCCGGACAGGGAGGGGGCGAGCAGTACTTC.

The rearrangement joins TRBV16 to TRBJ2-5; 7 bases are a match to TRBD1. Germline V CDR1 and CDR2: KGHSY, FQNENV. V lost 3 bases, J lost 1 base, and 8 bases stayed unmatched. CDR3 length equals 16 residues. The CDR3 DNA is TGTGCCAGCAGCCACGGACGGAACAGGGGCCAAGAGACCCAGTACTTC. This gives the protein CASSHGRNRGQETQYF.

The chain recombines TRBV29-1 with TRBJ2-3; tentatively, D is TRBD1 (6 bases). The CDR3 totals 14 residues. V was shortened by 6 bases and J by 2 bases, with 15 bases between the two germline ends. CDR1 and CDR2 (germline): SQVTM, ANQGSEA. This CDR3 is CSVGTGYNTDTQYF. CDR3 coding DNA: TGCAGCGTGGGAACAGGGTACAACACAGATACGCAGTATTTT.

The gene calls are TRBV5-4 and TRBJ2-1; the D gene could be TRBD1 or TRBD2 (5 bases each). Germline-derived CDR1 and CDR2 are SGHNT and YYREEE (reference sequence). The CDR3 has 19 amino acids. V dropped 4 bases and J dropped 1 base, with 24 bases sitting between them. The CDR3 DNA follows: TGTGCCAGCAGCCTGCCCCAGGGAGCAATCGGGATTTCCTACAATGAGCAGTTCTTC. This sequence encodes CASSLPQGAIGISYNEQFF.

The gene calls are TRBV7-2 and TRBJ1-6, with a weak D call TRBD1 (6 bases). The V and J ends lost 5 bases and 6 bases respectively, with 14 bases between them. CDR1 SGHTA and CDR2 FQGNSA come from the germline V gene. The CDR3 sequence is 15 residues long. The CDR3 reads CASSPRDNRNSPLHF. CDR3 DNA: TGTGCCAGCAGCCCGCGGGACAATCGTAATTCACCCCTCCACTTT.

The sample holds a few counts of this clone. The V call is TRBV19, the J call TRBJ2-1; D is possibly TRBD2 (5 bases). CDR1 LNHDA and CDR2 SQIVND come from the germline V gene (reference sequence). The CDR3 has 14 amino acids. The V end was cut by 5 bases, the J end by 0 bases, with 8 bases between. This chain's CDR3 is CASSSGYSYNEQFF. CDR3 DNA sequence: TGTGCCAGTAGTTCGGGGTACTCCTACAATGAGCAGTTCTTC.

This clone was found once. V is TRBV20-1 and J is TRBJ2-5, with no clear D. In germline, CDR1 is DFQATT, CDR2 SNEGSKA (reference sequence). V was shortened by 6 bases and J by 11 bases, with 16 bases between the two germline ends. The CDR3 consists of 11 residues. CDR3 in amino acids: CSAVKAQQQYF. CDR3 in DNA: TGCAGTGCCGTAAAGGCCCAACAGCAGTACTTC.

The chain combines TRBV19 with TRBJ1-2; no clear D gene. CDR1 LNHDA and CDR2 SQIVND come from the germline V gene (reference sequence). The CDR3 contains 11 residues. V was pared by 5 bases and J by 9 bases, with 10 bases between. The CDR3 region is CASSHSPSYTF. Written as DNA, the CDR3 is TGTGCCAGTAGTCATTCCCCGAGCTACACCTTC.

The chain joins TRBV2 to TRBJ1-1; 11 nucleotides line up with TRBD1. Germline CDR1 is SNHLY and CDR2 is FYNNEI. The CDR3 loop spans 16 amino acids. V was pared by 1 base and J by 4 bases, with 5 bases of the junction left unmatched. The CDR3 reads CASSEGTGGRGTEAFF. CDR3 DNA: TGTGCCAGCAGTGAAGGGACAGGGGGCAGGGGCACTGAAGCTTTCTTT.

This chain links TRBV9 with TRBJ2-5; D could derive from TRBD1 or TRBD2 (5 bases each). Per the germline V gene, CDR1 is SGDLS and CDR2 is YYNGEE. The V end was cut by 4 bases, the J end by 1 base, with 11 bases between. The CDR3 consists of 14 residues. The CDR3 DNA is TGTGCCAGCAGCTCGGGGCAAACCCAAGAGACCCAGTACTTC. Its protein is CASSSGQTQETQYF. Filled out from reference TRBV9 and TRBJ2-5, the complete variable domain reads DSGVTQTPKHLITATGQRVTLRCSPRSGDLSVYWYQQSLDQGLQFLIQYYNGEERAKGNILERFSAQQFPDLHSELNLSSLELGDSALYFCASSSGQTQETQYFGPGTRLLVL.

The chain is built from TRBV19 and TRBJ2-2; D is possibly TRBD1 (6 bases). V was trimmed by 2 bases and J by 4 bases, leaving 20 bases between them. This CDR3 contains 18 residues. The V gene's germline CDR1 is LNHDA and CDR2 SQIVND (reference sequence). The DNA of the CDR3 is TGTGCCAGTAGTATATGGGTCCTGAGGGCAGGGGCCACCGGGGAGCTGTTTTTT. It translates to CASSIWVLRAGATGELFF. Looking up the rest from reference TRBV19 and TRBJ2-2 gives the full variable domain: DGGITQSPKYLFRKEGQNVTLSCEQNLNHDAMYWYRQDPGQGLRLIYYSQIVNDFQKGDIAEGYSVSREKKESFPLTVTSAQKNPTAFYLCASSIWVLRAGATGELFFGEGSRLTVL.

The chain combines TRBV28 with TRBJ1-5; no definite D call. The V end was cut by 7 bases, the J end by 6 bases, with 10 bases between. The length of the CDR3 is 12 residues. Germline-derived CDR1 and CDR2 are MDHEN and SYDVKM. The chain's CDR3 is CASNSRIQPQHF. The CDR3 DNA sequence: TGTGCCAGCAATTCGCGGATTCAGCCCCAGCATTTT.

This chain connects TRBV4-1 to TRBJ2-5, with D perhaps TRBD1 (6 bases). The CDR3 loop spans 15 amino acids. V was pared by 1 base and J by 5 bases, with 14 bases between. Germline CDR1 is MGHRA and CDR2 is YSYEKL. In DNA, the CDR3 is TGCGCCAGCAGCCAAGCGGCTCTAACAGGGGAGACCCAGTACTTC. This gives the protein CASSQAALTGETQYF.

This clone is a singleton in its sample. The chain joins TRBV5-6 to TRBJ2-5, with D possibly matching TRBD1 (5 bases). V was trimmed by 5 bases and J by 5 bases, leaving 13 bases between them. The CDR3 contains 13 residues. The germline CDR1 and CDR2 sequences are SGHDT and YYEEEE. This CDR3 reads CASSRQIGETQYF. The CDR3 DNA is TGTGCCAGCAGTAGACAGATCGGGGAGACCCAGTACTTC. The variable domain in full, with the rest retrieved from reference TRBV5-6 and TRBJ2-5, is DAGVTQSPTHLIKTRGQQVTLRCSPKSGHDTVSWYQQALGQGPQFIFQYYEEEERQRGNFPDRFSGHQFPNYSSELNVNALLLGDSALYLCASSRQIGETQYFGPGTRLLVL.

The chain carries TRBV2 and TRBJ2-7; tentatively, D is TRBD2 (5 bases). CDR1 and CDR2 from the germline V gene are SNHLY and FYNNEI. The CDR3 consists of 12 residues. Trimming stripped 9 bases from V and 7 bases from J, with 16 bases between. CDR3 loop: CASSGLSREQYF. CDR3 DNA sequence: TGTGCCAGTTCCGGACTTTCGAGGGAGCAGTACTTC.

V and J are TRBV6-6 and TRBJ1-1; D might be TRBD1 (5 bases). This CDR3 is 14 amino acids long. Trimming cost V 4 bases and J 5 bases, with 14 bases left between them. Germline V CDR1 and CDR2: MNHNY, SVGAGI (reference sequence). This CDR3 is CASSFTGVGTEAFF. In nucleotides, the CDR3 is TGTGCCAGCAGTTTTACGGGGGTTGGGACTGAAGCTTTCTTT.

The rearrangement joins TRBV5-1 to TRBJ1-2, with 8 bases aligning to TRBD1. The V and J ends lost 4 bases and 5 bases, in that order; junction bases with no gene match: 7. The CDR3 consists of 14 residues. CDR1 and CDR2 from the germline V gene are SGHRS and YFSETQ. Here the CDR3 reads CASSTTGQAYGYTF. CDR3 nucleotide sequence: TGCGCCAGCAGCACCACGGGACAGGCTTATGGCTACACCTTC.

The chain couples TRBV7-2 to TRBJ2-1; D is uncertain. CDR3 length: 13 residues. Germline CDR1 reads SGHTA; CDR2 reads FQGNSA. V was pared by 3 bases and J by 5 bases, with 8 bases between. Here the CDR3 DNA reads TGTGCCAGCAGCTTCAAAGCGAACAATGAGCAGTTCTTC. Its protein product is CASSFKANNEQFF.

V gene TRBV6-1 combines with J gene TRBJ2-7; D may be TRBD2 (5 bases). Germline V gene sequence: CDR1 MNHNS, CDR2 SASEGT. The ends were cut back, 2 bases at V and 1 base at J, with 12 bases in the middle. The CDR3 has 15 amino acids. The CDR3 reads CASSEKASWSYEQYF. For the CDR3, the DNA is TGTGCCAGCAGTGAAAAAGCTAGCTGGTCCTACGAGCAGTACTTC.

This clone was counted a few times. V gene TRBV7-9 combines with J gene TRBJ2-1; maybe TRBD2 (6 bases). Germline CDR1 reads SEHNR; CDR2 reads FQNEAQ (reference sequence). Trimming pared 3 bases from V and 4 bases from J, leaving 13 bases between. The CDR3 runs to 15 residues. The CDR3 DNA reads TGTGCCAGCAGCTTCGGAGGGCCTGCTTACAATGAGCAGTTCTTC. Translated, it gives CASSFGGPAYNEQFF.

V usage is TRBV25-1 and J usage is TRBJ2-5; D call uncertain. CDR3 size: 11 residues. The V end was cut by 6 bases, the J end by 5 bases, with 7 bases between. Germline CDR1 and CDR2: MGHDK and SYGVNS. Written as DNA, the CDR3 is TGTGCCAGCAGGGTTGGGGAGACCCAGTACTTC. Its protein product is CASRVGETQYF.